This T cell receptor (beta chain) derives from a study of cytomegalovirus exposure and HLA in healthy donors. In the PCR, 60 Vbeta and 13 Jbeta primers were used. Sequencing was performed with immunoSEQ multiplex PCR; in TCRdb, only in-frame clones are kept and a portion is missing. The repertoire holds about 150,000 clones, with roughly 75% as singletons. Points from the study as a whole: The records held CMV serostatus as the only immune exposure information.

Of note for this clone: Its cognate antigen is unknown.

CDR1 is SEHNR and CDR2 is FQNEAQ in the germline V gene (reference sequence). The CDR3 has 14 residues. The V end was cut by 4 bases, the J end by 3 bases, with 12 bases between. The chain has TRBV7-9 and TRBJ2-5; D possibly corresponds to TRBD2 (6 bases). The sequence came from a man younger than 40 in good health. The specimen was PBMCs. The CDR3 DNA reads TGTGCCAGCAGCTATCAGCGGGCGGAAGAGACCCAGTACTTC. Translating it yields CASSYQRAEETQYF.